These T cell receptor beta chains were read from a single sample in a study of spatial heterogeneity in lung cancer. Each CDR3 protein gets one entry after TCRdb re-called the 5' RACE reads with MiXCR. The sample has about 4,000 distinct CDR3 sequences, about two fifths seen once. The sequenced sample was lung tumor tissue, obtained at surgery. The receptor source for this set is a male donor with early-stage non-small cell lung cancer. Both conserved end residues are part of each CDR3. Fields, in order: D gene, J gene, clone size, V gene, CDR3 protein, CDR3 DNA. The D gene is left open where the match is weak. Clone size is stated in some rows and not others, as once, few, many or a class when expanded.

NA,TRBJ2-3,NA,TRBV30,CAWSTGGPDTQYF,TGTGCCTGGAGCACGGGGGGCCCAGATACGCAGTATTTT
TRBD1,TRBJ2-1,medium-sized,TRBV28,CASGQVNEQFF,TGTGCCAGCGGACAGGTCAATGAGCAGTTCTTC
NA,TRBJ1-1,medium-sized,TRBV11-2,CASSPELGEAFF,TGTGCCAGCAGCCCGGAATTGGGGGAGGCTTTCTTT
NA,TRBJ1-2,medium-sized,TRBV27,CASSLSHGQKNYGYTF,TGTGCCAGCAGTTTATCACATGGACAAAAAAACTATGGCTACACCTTC
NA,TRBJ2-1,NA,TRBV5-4,CASSLVGDHNEQFF,TGTGCCAGCAGCTTGGTCGGGGACCACAATGAGCAGTTCTTC
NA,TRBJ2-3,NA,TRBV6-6,CASRPLDPRDTQYF,TGTGCCAGCAGACCGCTCGACCCGCGGGATACGCAGTATTTT
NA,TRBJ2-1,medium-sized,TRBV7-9,CASSSVVGWSYNEQFF,TGTGCCAGCAGCTCAGTAGTGGGTTGGTCCTACAATGAGCAGTTCTTC
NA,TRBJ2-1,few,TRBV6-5,CASSPGEGNEQFF,TGTGCCAGCAGCCCAGGGGAAGGGAATGAGCAGTTCTTC
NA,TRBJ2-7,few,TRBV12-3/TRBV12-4,CASTSSAHISYEQYF,TGTGCCAGCACCTCCAGTGCCCACATCTCCTACGAGCAGTACTTC
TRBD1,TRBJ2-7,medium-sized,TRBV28,CASRWDRGSGEQYF,TGTGCCAGCAGGTGGGACAGGGGTTCTGGGGAGCAGTACTTC
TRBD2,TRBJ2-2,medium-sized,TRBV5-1,CASSFSAGGGELFF,TGCGCCAGCAGCTTTTCAGCGGGAGGAGGGGAGCTGTTTTTT
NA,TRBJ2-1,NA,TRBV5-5,CASSDDWSSYNEQFF,TGTGCCAGCAGCGACGACTGGAGCTCCTACAATGAGCAGTTCTTC
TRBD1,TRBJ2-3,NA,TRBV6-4,CASSDSTGTDTQYF,TGTGCCAGCAGTGACTCGACAGGGACAGATACGCAGTATTTT
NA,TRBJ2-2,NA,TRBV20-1,CSARVEANTGELFF,TGCAGTGCTAGAGTAGAGGCGAACACCGGGGAGCTGTTTTTT
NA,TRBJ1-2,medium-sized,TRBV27,CASSLQGNYGYTF,TGTGCCAGCAGTCTCCAGGGGAACTATGGCTACACCTTC
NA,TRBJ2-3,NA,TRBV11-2,CASSKTGPPGDTQYF,TGTGCCAGCAGCAAAACGGGCCCTCCCGGAGATACGCAGTATTTT
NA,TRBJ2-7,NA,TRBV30,CAWSVLDEQYF,TGTGCCTGGAGTGTACTGGACGAGCAGTACTTC
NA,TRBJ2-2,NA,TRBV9,CASSVEAGYTGELFF,TGTGCCAGCAGCGTAGAGGCTGGGTACACCGGGGAGCTGTTTTTT
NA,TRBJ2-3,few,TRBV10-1,CASSERAPPDTQYF,TGCGCCAGCAGTGAGCGGGCTCCTCCAGATACGCAGTATTTT
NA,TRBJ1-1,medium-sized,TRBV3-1,CASRQEGEAFF,TGTGCCAGCAGGCAGGAGGGTGAAGCTTTCTTT
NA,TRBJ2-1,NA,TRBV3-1,CASSQDQSSYNEQFF,TGTGCCAGCAGCCAAGACCAGAGCTCCTACAATGAGCAGTTCTTC
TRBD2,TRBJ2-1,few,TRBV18,CASSPPGRENNEQFF,TGTGCCAGCTCACCACCGGGGCGGGAGAATAATGAGCAGTTCTTC
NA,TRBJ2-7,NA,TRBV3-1,CASSQAAYEQYF,TGTGCCAGCAGCCAAGCAGCCTACGAGCAGTACTTC
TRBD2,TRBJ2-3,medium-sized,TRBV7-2,CASSTGLAGNTDTQYF,TGTGCCAGCAGCACAGGACTAGCGGGAAACACAGATACGCAGTATTTT
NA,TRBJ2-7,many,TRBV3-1,CASSWGARGYEQYF,TGTGCCAGCAGCTGGGGGGCGAGAGGGTACGAGCAGTACTTC
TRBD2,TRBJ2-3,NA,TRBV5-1,CASSAGTSDTDTQYF,TGCGCCAGCAGCGCGGGGACTAGCGACACAGATACGCAGTATTTT
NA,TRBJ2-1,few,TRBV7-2,CASSIPPPSLQFF,TGTGCCAGCAGCATACCTCCGCCGAGCTTGCAGTTCTTC
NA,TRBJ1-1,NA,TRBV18,CASSPPSGTAFF,TGTGCCAGCTCACCACCTTCAGGGACGGCTTTCTTT
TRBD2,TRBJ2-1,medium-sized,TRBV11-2,CASSPLAGAHSYNEQFF,TGTGCCAGCAGCCCCCTAGCGGGAGCGCACTCCTACAATGAGCAGTTCTTC
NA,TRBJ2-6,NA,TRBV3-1,CASILEGSGANVLTF,TGTGCCAGCATCCTAGAAGGGTCTGGGGCCAACGTCCTGACTTTC
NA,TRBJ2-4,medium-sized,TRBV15,CATSPKLGAGNIQYF,TGTGCCACCAGCCCTAAGCTAGGCGCTGGGAACATTCAGTACTTC
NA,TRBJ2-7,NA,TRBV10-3,CAISESGLAVSYEQYF,TGTGCCATCAGTGAGTCGGGGCTAGCAGTATCCTACGAGCAGTACTTC
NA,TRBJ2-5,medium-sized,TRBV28,CASSFWVGGDQETQYF,TGTGCCAGCAGTTTTTGGGTCGGCGGGGATCAAGAGACCCAGTACTTC
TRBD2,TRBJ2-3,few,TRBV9,CASSVTSGGTTDTQYF,TGTGCCAGCAGCGTAACTAGCGGGGGGACCACAGATACGCAGTATTTT
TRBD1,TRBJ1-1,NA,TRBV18,CASSKGQGNTEAFF,TGTGCCAGCTCGAAAGGACAGGGGAACACTGAAGCTTTCTTT
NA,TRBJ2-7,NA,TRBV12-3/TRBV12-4,CASSRNAGYEQYF,TGTGCCAGCAGCCGTAACGCGGGATACGAGCAGTACTTC
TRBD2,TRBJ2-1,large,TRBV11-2,CASSSEVTSGNQEQFF,TGTGCCAGCAGCTCGGAGGTGACTAGCGGGAACCAGGAGCAGTTCTTC
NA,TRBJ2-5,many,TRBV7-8,CASSLAHRETQYF,TGTGCCAGCAGCTTAGCGCACAGGGAGACCCAGTACTTC
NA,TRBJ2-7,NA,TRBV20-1,CSARGTANYEQYF,TGCAGTGCTAGAGGGACAGCCAATTACGAGCAGTACTTC
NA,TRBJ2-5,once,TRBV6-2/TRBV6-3,CASSYDKGTQYF,TGTGCCAGCAGTTACGATAAGGGGACCCAGTACTTC
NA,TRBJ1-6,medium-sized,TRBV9,CASSAQNSPLHF,TGTGCCAGCAGCGCCCAGAATTCACCCCTCCACTTT
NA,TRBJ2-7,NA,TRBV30,CAWSLRGPPGYEQYF,TGTGCCTGGAGCCTAAGGGGTCCACCGGGCTACGAGCAGTACTTC
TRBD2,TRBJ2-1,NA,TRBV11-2,CASSRTSGNEQFF,TGTGCCAGCAGCCGGACTAGTGGAAATGAGCAGTTCTTC
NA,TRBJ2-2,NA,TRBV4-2,CASSQDSATGELFF,TGTGCCAGCAGCCAAGACTCCGCAACCGGGGAGCTGTTTTTT
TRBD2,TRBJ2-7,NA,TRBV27,CASSPAGLASYEQYF,TGTGCCAGCAGTCCGGCAGGACTAGCGTCCTACGAGCAGTACTTC
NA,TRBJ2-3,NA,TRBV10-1,CASSEQGVGTDTQYF,TGCGCCAGCAGTGAGCAGGGAGTGGGCACAGATACGCAGTATTTT
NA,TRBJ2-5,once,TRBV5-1,CASSATSAQETQYF,TGCGCCAGCAGCGCGACGTCAGCTCAAGAGACCCAGTACTTC
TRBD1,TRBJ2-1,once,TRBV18,CASSPLAAGTGYSYNEQFF,TGTGCCAGCTCACCTTTGGCCGCCGGGACAGGATACTCCTACAATGAGCAGTTCTTC
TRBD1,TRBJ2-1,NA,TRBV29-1,CSTRTGTNEQFF,TGCAGCACCAGGACAGGTACCAATGAGCAGTTCTTC
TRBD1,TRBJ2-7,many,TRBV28,CASSDRDLSF,TGTGCCAGCAGCGACAGGGACCTAAGCTTC
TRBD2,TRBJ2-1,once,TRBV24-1,CATSDTGTSGGSLFF,TGTGCCACCAGTGACACCGGGACTAGCGGGGGTAGTCTGTTCTTC
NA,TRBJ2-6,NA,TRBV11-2,CASSKRPSSGANVLTF,TGTGCCAGCAGCAAGCGGCCCAGCTCTGGGGCCAACGTCCTGACTTTC
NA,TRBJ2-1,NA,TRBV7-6,CASSLEWGLRNEQFF,TGTGCCAGCAGCTTAGAATGGGGCCTCCGCAATGAGCAGTTCTTC
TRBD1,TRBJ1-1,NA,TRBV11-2,CASSPTRGVAAFF,TGTGCCAGCAGCCCAACCAGGGGGGTGGCCGCTTTCTTT
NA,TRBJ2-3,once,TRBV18,CASSPNVPDTQYF,TGTGCCAGCTCACCAAACGTACCAGATACGCAGTATTTT
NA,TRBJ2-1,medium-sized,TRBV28,CASKGVGHGYNEQFF,TGTGCCAGCAAGGGGGTAGGACATGGATACAATGAGCAGTTCTTC
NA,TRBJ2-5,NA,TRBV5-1,CASSLRGQQETQYF,TGCGCCAGCAGCTTGCGGGGTCAGCAAGAGACCCAGTACTTC
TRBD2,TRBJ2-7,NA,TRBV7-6,CASSISPGGTYEQYF,TGTGCCAGCAGCATTAGCCCGGGGGGTACCTACGAGCAGTACTTC
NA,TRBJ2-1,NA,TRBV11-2,CASSLRRTDGEQFF,TGTGCCAGCAGCTTACGTCGCACGGACGGTGAGCAGTTCTTC
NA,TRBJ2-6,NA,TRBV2,CASSAAGANVLTF,TGTGCCAGCAGTGCCGCCGGGGCCAACGTCCTGACTTTC